This is a list of T cell receptor beta chains from one sample in a study of CXCR3-negative and CXCR3-positive naive CD8 T cells. Following a re-call of the 5' RACE reads, TCRdb has one entry per CDR3 protein and lacks DNA. The specimen's table records tens of thousands of distinct CDR3 sequences. Sequencing input: naive CXCR3+ CD8+ T cells from blood. The receptors shown here come from a human donor in good health. Some clones in this sample may be carry-over from other donors' samples. CDR3s include the opening cysteine and the closing phenylalanine or tryptophan.

TRBJ1-2,TRBV29-1,CSVPLPDGYTF
TRBJ2-7,TRBV5-4,CASTRGQGRIYEQYF
TRBJ2-1,TRBV28,CASSSADLDIGDNEQFF
TRBJ2-3,TRBV10-2,CASSDPSGYSTDTQYF
TRBJ2-3,TRBV7-9,CASSLAYAGTDTQYF
TRBJ2-7,TRBV29-1,CSVEMVGGGSSYEQYF
TRBJ2-7,TRBV27,CASSLPDSYEQYF
TRBJ2-1,TRBV2,CASSEGELGVGQFF
TRBJ2-1,TRBV9,CASRSENEQFF
TRBJ1-5,TRBV27,CASSARGDYSNQPQHF
TRBJ2-1,TRBV6-5,CASSYETEAYNEQFF
TRBJ2-5,TRBV6-5,CASSYSKRGETQYF
TRBJ2-2,TRBV20-1,CSARSPTSGDTGELFF
TRBJ1-2,TRBV20-1,CSARPAGNPDYGYTF
TRBJ1-1,TRBV29-1,CSGTANTEAFF
TRBJ1-4,TRBV29-1,CSVNEGDEKLFF
TRBJ2-7,TRBV5-5,CASSLESAGVYEQYF
TRBJ2-7,TRBV20-1,CSARARQSDYEQYF
TRBJ2-5,TRBV7-2,CASSQPRRAETQYF
TRBJ2-1,TRBV19,CASSIGQSNEQFF
TRBJ2-3,TRBV7-9,CASSFPHRQGTDTQYF
TRBJ1-5,TRBV4-1,CASSRGTGGPQPQHF
TRBJ2-2,TRBV14,CASSQTVNTGELFF
TRBJ2-7,TRBV4-3,CASSQESGFPYEQYF